Following are 17 T cell receptor beta chains from one sample sequenced in a study of blood T cells in healthy people across ages. A second PCR of 7 to 11 cycles used a sample-barcoded 5' primer and a J-beta primer mix. TCRdb independently ran MiXCR on the 5' RACE reads; one entry per CDR3 protein. The sample shows about 900,000 distinct CDR3 sequences, roughly 48% of them seen only once. The sample taken for sequencing was blood. The source of these receptors is a man aged 30 to 45 in good health.

The chain joins TRBV4-1 to TRBJ2-1, with 8 bases aligning to TRBD2. TRBJ2-7 explains the end of the DNA better; the J call may be wrong. CDR1 MGHRA and CDR2 YSYEKL come from the germline V gene. This CDR3 spans 17 amino acids. The CDR3 sequence is CASSQPLGGGSYNEQYF. CDR3 in DNA: TGCGCCAGCAGCCAGCCCCTCGGGGGGGGATCCTACAATGAGCAGTACTTC.

The chain combines TRBV6-6 with TRBJ2-7, with D perhaps matching TRBD1 (5 bases). This CDR3 contains 13 residues. Trimming removed 5 bases at V and 3 bases at J, with 11 bases between. Germline V gives CDR1 MNHNY, CDR2 SVGAGI (reference sequence). The CDR3 region has the DNA TGTGCCAGCAGTGCGCCAGGGTTCTACGAGCAGTACTTC. Translated: CASSAPGFYEQYF.

V gene TRBV6-1 combines with J gene TRBJ2-1; no definite D call. CDR3 length: 15 amino acids. CDR1 is MNHNS and CDR2 is SASEGT in the germline V gene. Trimming took 3 bases from V and 2 from J, leaving 11 bases between them. The CDR3 is CASSDERNPYNEQFF. As DNA, the CDR3 is TGTGCCAGCAGTGATGAAAGGAATCCCTACAATGAGCAGTTCTTC.

The rearrangement joins TRBV21-1 to TRBJ2-4; the table gives TRBD1 as D, unverified against the DNA. The assigned J gene may be wrong: the sequence end matches TRBJ2-7 better. TRBV21-1 is assigned pseudogene status. This CDR3 comprises 16 residues. CDR3 region: CASSKRRLGGSYEQYF. The CDR3 nucleotides read TGTGCCAGCAGCAAAAGACGTTTGGGCGGCTCCTACGAGCAGTACTTC.

In this sample, this clonotype turned up a few times. This chain links TRBV20-1 with TRBJ1-2; a weak D match, TRBD1 (6 bases). Trimming removed 5 bases from V and 11 bases from J, with 30 bases in between. The length of the CDR3 is 16 residues. Looked up from germline, CDR1 is DFQATT and CDR2 is SNEGSKA (reference sequence). The CDR3 reads CSARTSGGEGPIGYTF. The DNA for the CDR3 is TGCAGTGCTCGTACCTCCGGGGGCGAAGGGCCAATTGGGTACACCTTC.

The chain uses TRBV12-3 or TRBV12-4 and TRBJ2-1; 8 nucleotides match TRBD2. With 7 bases clipped from V and 13 bases from J, the junction kept 9 bases outside the gene matches. This CDR3 has 12 amino acids. The CDR3 is CASTPGGGTQFF. The CDR3 coding sequence is TGTGCCAGCACCCCGGGGGGGGGAACCCAGTTCTTC.

This clonotype was recorded once. In nucleotides, the CDR3 is TGTGCCAGCCTAAGACAGGGGGCTGGCTATGGCTACACCTTC. Protein: CASLRQGAGYGYTF. The chain has TRBV28 and TRBJ1-2; 10 bases map to TRBD1. J gave up 4 bases and V 8 bases, and 7 bases lay outside the gene matches. There are 14 residues in the CDR3. Germline V gene lookup returns CDR1 MDHEN and CDR2 SYDVKM.

V and J are TRBV27 and TRBJ2-5; D ambiguous. The end of the DNA aligns better with TRBJ2-7, so the J call may be wrong. Germline V lookup: CDR1 MNHEY, CDR2 SMNVEV (reference sequence). The CDR3 runs 13 residues. CDR3 amino acids: CASSASGVGEQYF. The CDR3 nucleotides read TGTGCCAGCAGCGCTAGTGGAGTAGGCGAGCAGTACTTC.

V usage is TRBV29-1 and J usage is TRBJ1-2; tentative D call: TRBD1 (6 bases). CDR3 length equals 12 residues. Looked up from germline, CDR1 is SQVTM and CDR2 is ANQGSEA. V lost 7 bases and J lost 6, with 15 bases in between. The CDR3 sequence is CSESQGSHGYTF. The CDR3 coding sequence is TGCAGCGAATCACAGGGATCCCATGGCTACACCTTC. Variable domain in full (rest from reference TRBV29-1 and TRBJ1-2): SAVISQKPSRDICQRGTSLTIQCQVDSQVTMMFWYRQQPGQSLTLIATANQGSEATYESGFVIDKFPISRPNLTFSTLTVSNMSPEDSSIYLCSESQGSHGYTFGSGTRLTVV.

The CDR3 protein is CATSDASSWVDTQYF. For the CDR3, the DNA is TGTGCCACCAGTGATGCGTCGTCGTGGGTGGATACGCAGTATTTT. The J gene is TRBJ2-3, the V gene TRBV24-1; D remains ambiguous. The V gene lost 3 bases and the J gene lost 6 bases, with 15 bases spanning the gap. CDR1 and CDR2 (germline): KGHDR, SFDVKD. The CDR3 has 15 amino acids.

V is TRBV5-1 and J is TRBJ2-7; perhaps TRBD1 as D (5 bases). Germline V gene lookup returns CDR1 SGHRS and CDR2 YFSETQ. This CDR3 comprises 16 residues. The germline V and J ends were trimmed by 6 bases and 3 bases, with 22 bases remaining between them. The CDR3 loop is CASTLGHLGLSYEQYF. CDR3 nucleotide sequence: TGCGCCAGCACCCTTGGACATTTGGGCCTCAGCTACGAGCAGTACTTC.

The CDR3 sequence is CSARQGSRTGEQYF. CDR3 nucleotide sequence: TGCAGTGCTAGACAGGGCAGCCGGACAGGGGAGCAGTACTTC. The chain employs TRBV20-1 and TRBJ2-7, with TRBD1 matching over 8 bases. The length of the CDR3 is 14 residues. Trimming at V came to 2 bases and at J to 7 bases, leaving 10 bases not matched to a gene. The V gene's germline CDR1 is DFQATT and CDR2 SNEGSKA (reference sequence).

The chain joins TRBV24-1 to TRBJ2-3, with a tentative D call TRBD1 (6 bases). V was shortened by 3 bases and J by 3 bases, with 9 bases between the two germline ends. CDR1 is KGHDR, CDR2 SFDVKD, per germline. This CDR3 contains 14 residues. The CDR3 sequence is CATSDPDRTDTQYF. CDR3 bases: TGTGCCACCAGTGATCCCGACAGGACAGATACGCAGTATTTT.

The V and J genes are TRBV5-1 and TRBJ1-1; the match to TRBD1 covers 7 bases. CDR3 size: 15 residues. The V segment lost 7 bases and the J segment 0 bases; nucleotides outside the gene matches: 9. CDR1 and CDR2 from the germline V gene are SGHRS and YFSETQ. CDR3 DNA sequence: TGCGCCAGCCGAGCACAGGGGCCGCTGAACACTGAAGCTTTCTTT. Its protein is CASRAQGPLNTEAFF. Based on the CDR3 plus reference TRBV5-1 and TRBJ1-1, the full variable domain is KAGVTQTPRYLIKTRGQQVTLSCSPISGHRSVSWYQQTPGQGLQFLFEYFSETQRNKGNFPGRFSGRQFSNSRSEMNVSTLELGDSALYLCASRAQGPLNTEAFFGQGTRLTVV.

V is TRBV9 and J is TRBJ2-1; 10 bases agree with TRBD2. CDR1 and CDR2 from the germline V gene are SGDLS and YYNGEE. The ends lost 0 bases at V and 4 bases at J; junction bases unmatched: 4. CDR3 size: 16 residues. CDR3 DNA sequence: TGTGCCAGCAGCGTAGCCACTAGCGGGGATTACAATGAGCAGTTCTTC. Protein sequence: CASSVATSGDYNEQFF. The entire variable domain, with the rest obtained from reference TRBV9 and TRBJ2-1, is as follows: DSGVTQTPKHLITATGQRVTLRCSPRSGDLSVYWYQQSLDQGLQFLIQYYNGEERAKGNILERFSAQQFPDLHSELNLSSLELGDSALYFCASSVATSGDYNEQFFGPGTRLTVL.

This clonotype was seen more than once but under ten times. This chain uses TRBV9 with TRBJ2-6; perhaps TRBD2 as D (5 bases). Germline V gene sequence: CDR1 SGDLS, CDR2 YYNGEE. This CDR3 has 17 amino acids. V was trimmed by 10 bases and J by 1 base, leaving 21 bases between them. The CDR3 sequence is CASLVWEWNSGANVLTF. The CDR3 nucleotides read TGTGCCTCCCTCGTTTGGGAGTGGAATTCTGGGGCCAACGTCCTGACTTTC.

The chain carries TRBV4-3 and TRBJ2-3; D call uncertain. The CDR3 is 14 residues long. Trimming stripped 0 bases from V and 3 bases from J, with 7 bases between. Germline V gene lookup returns CDR1 LGHNA and CDR2 YSLEER. The CDR3 region is CASSQDLVTDTQYF. CDR3 sequence (DNA): TGCGCCAGCAGCCAAGATCTGGTGACAGATACGCAGTATTTT.